Below, 24 T cell receptor beta chains from the same sample are listed, as sequenced in a study of T cell clones after liver transplantation. Here immunoSEQ multiplex PCR was the method, and the copy in TCRdb shows in-frame clones only, minus some. The sample comprises over 45,000 clones, roughly 71% of which are singletons, and 8.5% to 10% rests with the top ten. Sequenced material: CD4+ T cells from blood, taken approximately 52 months after liver transplant. The receptor source for this set is a human patient who received a liver transplant. Some T cells here may be from the graft donor.

V gene TRBV28 combines with J gene TRBJ1-6; 9 bases agree with TRBD1. The CDR3 consists of 21 residues. CDR1 MDHEN and CDR2 SYDVKM come from the germline V gene. The J segment lost 9 bases and the V segment lost 1 base, leaving 22 bases of the junction unmatched. This CDR3 is CASSLFALGEGQGPLGSPLHF. Here the CDR3 DNA reads TGTGCCAGCAGTTTATTTGCCCTGGGAGAGGGACAGGGCCCTCTGGGTTCACCCCTCCACTTT.

The table lists this clone with a count of one. This chain links TRBV19 with TRBJ1-1; D not resolved. Germline CDR1 is LNHDA and CDR2 is SQIVND (reference sequence). This CDR3 is 13 amino acids long. Trimming cost V 3 bases and J 1 base, with 6 bases left between them. CDR3 protein: CASSIRGNTEAFF. The CDR3, as DNA: TGTGCCAGTAGTATCAGAGGGAACACTGAAGCTTTCTTT.

There are a few counts of this clone. V is TRBV2 and J is TRBJ2-7, with D unclear. The germline CDR1 and CDR2 sequences are SNHLY and FYNNEI. The CDR3 spans 13 residues. V shed 8 bases and J shed 0 bases, with 11 bases lying between them. CDR3 DNA: TGTGCCAGCTCCCGGATCAGCTCCTACGAGCAGTACTTC. It is translated as CASSRISSYEQYF.

This clone has only a few counts. The chain uses TRBV2 and TRBJ2-3, with 9 bases identical to TRBD1. This CDR3 comprises 15 residues. Germline V gene data show CDR1 as SNHLY and CDR2 as FYNNEI. J gave up 0 bases and V 6 bases, and 4 bases lay outside the gene matches. The CDR3 reads CASRSQGASTDTQYF. CDR3 in DNA: TGTGCCAGCAGATCACAGGGGGCGAGCACAGATACGCAGTATTTT.

The chain has TRBV30 and TRBJ1-2; D unresolved. The germline CDR1 and CDR2 sequences are GTSNPN and SVGIG (reference sequence). Deletions cut 2 bases from V and 6 bases from J, with 10 bases between. This CDR3 contains 12 residues. The DNA for the CDR3 is TGTGCCTGGAGTAGGCAATCCCATGGCTACACCTTC. It yields the protein CAWSRQSHGYTF. The full variable domain, in which reference TRBV30 and TRBJ1-2 provide the parts outside the CDR3, is SQTIHQWPATLVQPVGSPLSLECTVEGTSNPNLYWYRQAAGRGLQLLFYSVGIGQISSEVPQNLSASRPQDRQFILSSKKLLLSDSGFYLCAWSRQSHGYTFGSGTRLTVV.

V is TRBV14 and J is TRBJ2-2; D is perhaps TRBD2 (7 bases). Trimming removed 8 bases from V and 4 bases from J, with 14 bases in between. This CDR3 comprises 14 residues. Germline V CDR1 and CDR2: SGHDN, FVKESK. CDR3 coding DNA: TGTGCCAGCGGACTGGGAGGGGGCACCGGGGAGCTGTTTTTT. Translation gives CASGLGGGTGELFF.

This clone was seen just once. The chain employs TRBV2 and TRBJ2-3; D gene ambiguous. The CDR3 is made up of 12 amino acids. Trimming took 7 bases from V and 1 from J, leaving 6 bases between them. From germline, CDR1 is SNHLY and CDR2 FYNNEI. DNA for the CDR3: TGTGCCAGCAATCAAGGCACAGATACGCAGTATTTT. Translated: CASNQGTDTQYF.

This chain uses TRBV2 with TRBJ2-2; tentative D call: TRBD2 (6 bases). V shed 7 bases and J shed 6 bases, with 18 bases lying between them. CDR3 length equals 15 residues. The germline V gene has CDR1 SNHLY and CDR2 FYNNEI. CDR3 region: CASTVLGEVSGELFF. DNA for the CDR3: TGTGCCAGCACTGTTCTTGGGGAGGTCTCCGGGGAGCTGTTTTTT. The complete variable domain, with remaining parts taken from reference TRBV2 and TRBJ2-2, reads EPEVTQTPSHQVTQMGQEVILRCVPISNHLYFYWYRQILGQKVEFLVSFYNNEISEKSEIFDDQFSVERPDGSNFTLKIRSTKLEDSAMYFCASTVLGEVSGELFFGEGSRLTVL.

The CDR3 coding sequence is TGTGCCACCAGCAGAGCCACGAATGAAAAACTGTTTTTT. This codes for CATSRATNEKLFF. The rearrangement joins TRBV15 to TRBJ1-4; the D is unclear. The V gene lost 1 base and the J gene lost 5 bases, with 5 bases spanning the gap. The CDR3 runs to 13 residues. Per germline, CDR1 LNHNV and CDR2 YYDKDF (reference sequence).

V and J are TRBV19 and TRBJ1-5, with no clear D. Deletions cut 7 bases from V and 0 bases from J, with 13 bases between. CDR1 LNHDA and CDR2 SQIVND come from the germline V gene (reference sequence). The CDR3 totals 15 residues. The CDR3 DNA reads TGTGCCAGTAAGACGGTACCCTATAGCAATCAGCCCCAGCATTTT. This codes for CASKTVPYSNQPQHF.

The chain carries TRBV7-8 and TRBJ2-1, with 9 nucleotides matching TRBD2. Germline-derived CDR1 and CDR2 are SGHVS and FQNEAQ. This CDR3 has 15 amino acids. V was pared by 5 bases and J by 3 bases, with 5 bases of the junction left unmatched. CDR3 in DNA: TGTGCCAGCAGCCTCGGCGGGGGGGACTACAATGAGCAGTTCTTC. This gives the protein CASSLGGGDYNEQFF.

The V and J genes are TRBV28 and TRBJ2-3, with 7 bases matching TRBD2. Germline loops: CDR1 MDHEN, CDR2 SYDVKM. The CDR3 length is 19 residues. V was pared by 4 bases and J by 2 bases, with 18 bases of the junction left unmatched. The CDR3 nucleotides read TGTGCCAGCAGTTCCCCTCTCGGACTAGTTAGGACCCTCACAGATACGCAGTATTTT. As protein: CASSSPLGLVRTLTDTQYF.

This clone was detected a few times. This sequence joins TRBV5-6 and TRBJ1-6; weak D call: TRBD1 (6 bases). Germline CDR1 SGHDT, CDR2 YYEEEE. V was cut by 1 base and J by 7 bases, with 18 bases left in between. The CDR3 totals 17 residues. CDR3 amino acids: CASSLSINRVVNSPLHF. The CDR3 DNA is TGTGCCAGCAGCTTGTCTATTAACAGGGTAGTGAATTCACCCCTCCACTTT.

The chain recombines TRBV19 with TRBJ2-4; possibly TRBD1 for D (5 bases). This CDR3 is built from 17 residues. The V gene's germline CDR1 is LNHDA and CDR2 SQIVND (reference sequence). The V end was cut by 0 bases, the J end by 0 bases, with 12 bases between. CDR3 sequence reads: CASSIDHRRLAKNIQYF. The CDR3 DNA reads as TGTGCCAGTAGTATAGATCACAGGAGACTAGCCAAAAACATTCAGTACTTC.

The gene calls are TRBV11-2 and TRBJ2-5; the match to TRBD2 covers 12 bases. Germline lookup yields CDR1 SGHAT and CDR2 FQNNGV. The V gene end was trimmed by 5 bases and the J gene end by 3 bases; junction bases not matched to a gene: 4. The CDR3 totals 15 residues. CDR3 sequence (DNA): TGTGCCAGCAGCACTAGCGGGGGGTTCGAAGAGACCCAGTACTTC. Protein product: CASSTSGGFEETQYF.

The chain employs TRBV7-2 and TRBJ1-1; 7 positions agree with TRBD1. CDR3 length equals 14 residues. The trim removed 2 bases at V and 4 bases at J, leaving 4 bases unmatched. Germline V gives CDR1 SGHTA, CDR2 FQGNSA. This CDR3 is CASSLRQGGTEAFF. The CDR3 DNA sequence: TGTGCCAGCAGCTTAAGACAGGGAGGCACTGAAGCTTTCTTT.

The chain joins TRBV6-1 to TRBJ2-2, with D uncertain. Germline lookup yields CDR1 MNHNS and CDR2 SASEGT. The CDR3 is 14 residues long. Trimming shortened V by 5 bases and J by 4 bases, and 11 bases separated the two germline ends. The CDR3 sequence: CASSQRSSTGELFF. CDR3 nucleotide sequence: TGTGCCAGCAGTCAACGGAGTAGCACCGGGGAGCTGTTTTTT.

A few counts support this clone. The chain is built from TRBV7-2 and TRBJ1-3; D is uncertain. CDR3 size: 12 residues. Trimming removed 5 bases at V and 2 bases at J, with 4 bases between. CDR1 and CDR2 (germline): SGHTA, FQGNSA. The CDR3 DNA reads TGTGCCAGCAGCCCGGCTGGAAACACCATATATTTT. Translated, it gives CASSPAGNTIYF.

This clone came up a few times. This chain's CDR3 is CACTYPGQPYGYTF. Here the CDR3 DNA reads TGTGCCTGTACCTATCCGGGACAGCCCTATGGCTACACCTTC. V gene TRBV30 combines with J gene TRBJ1-2; 7 bases line up with TRBD1. This CDR3 has 14 amino acids. Germline values: CDR1 GTSNPN, CDR2 SVGIG (reference sequence). The trim removed 6 bases at V and 4 bases at J, leaving 11 bases unmatched.

The chain links TRBV6-5 to TRBJ2-7; weak D call: TRBD1 (6 bases). Germline CDR1 is MNHEY and CDR2 is SVGAGI. The germline V and J ends were trimmed by 4 bases and 2 bases, with 18 bases remaining between them. The CDR3 is 16 amino acids. The CDR3 DNA sequence: TGTGCCAGCAGTTCTAGGGTTTTAAGGGGGACCTACGAGCAGTACTTC. Residues: CASSSRVLRGTYEQYF.

This rearrangement joins TRBV6-1 to TRBJ1-1, with D perhaps matching TRBD1 (5 bases). CDR1 is MNHNS, CDR2 SASEGT, per germline. The CDR3 is made up of 12 amino acids. Between the trimmed V and J ends, which lost 5 bases and 6 bases, there was a span of 10 bases. As DNA, the CDR3 is TGTGCCAGCAGTTGGGGCCCCGCTGAAGCTTTCTTT. It is translated as CASSWGPAEAFF.

The chain combines TRBV28 with TRBJ1-5; no firm D call. The V and J ends lost 1 base and 5 bases respectively, with 12 bases between them. The length of the CDR3 is 15 residues. Looked up from germline, CDR1 is MDHEN and CDR2 is SYDVKM. Here the CDR3 DNA reads TGTGCCAGCAGTTTATCGGGCGCCACAGATCAGCCCCAGCATTTT. It codes for CASSLSGATDQPQHF.

As regards this clone: Additional DNA sequences in this sample encode the identical CDR3. The chain employs TRBV28 and TRBJ2-1; D ambiguous. There are 13 residues in the CDR3. The V end lost 1 base, the J end lost 4 bases, and 5 bases lay between the germline ends. CDR1 is MDHEN and CDR2 is SYDVKM in the germline V gene. The CDR3 DNA is TGTGCCAGCAGTTTATCCCGGTACAATGAGCAGTTCTTC. It codes for CASSLSRYNEQFF.

The V and J genes are TRBV7-3 and TRBJ1-1; D gene unclear. Germline assignment: CDR1 SGHTA and CDR2 FQGTGA. Trimming took off 5 bases at V and 4 bases at J, with 11 bases between the two ends. This CDR3 has 13 amino acids. For the CDR3, the DNA is TGTGCCAGCAGCACCGGACGGCGCACTGAAGCTTTCTTT. This translates into CASSTGRRTEAFF.